This T cell receptor (beta chain) is from a study of blood T cell repertoires in COVID-19. TCRdb keeps only in-frame clones here, not all; method: immunoSEQ multiplex PCR. The repertoire holds hundreds of thousands of clones, with around 90% as singletons. This CDR3 has 18 amino acids. Germline trimming cut 1 base from V and 6 bases from J; bases unmatched to any gene: 10. Germline-derived CDR1 and CDR2 are SGHTA and FQGNSA. The rearrangement links TRBV7-2 to TRBJ2-1; 12 bases line up with TRBD2. Specimen: peripheral blood. This TCR derives from a man aged 55-75 years who had recovered from COVID-19. As DNA, the CDR3 is TGTGCCAGCAGCTTAGGAGCTAGCGGGAGGGCCAGGGGCAATGAGCAGTTCTTC. Its translation: CASSLGASGRARGNEQFF.